The 3 T cell receptor beta chains below come from one sample, sequenced in a study of Graves' ophthalmopathy and Graves' hyperthyroidism. For repertoire sequencing, the TCR beta CDR3 regions were amplified from RNA transcripts. A first-round RT-PCR used HTBI primers, followed by a second-round multiplex PCR. TCRdb re-called the multiplex PCR reads through MiXCR, storing one row per CDR3 protein. The data contain some 1.1 million distinct CDR3 sequences, less than 45% of them singletons. The sample consisted of peripheral blood or thyroid tissue (not recorded which). Receptors originate from an adult man with Graves' hyperthyroidism.

This clonotype has only a few counts. The DNA of the CDR3 is TGCAGTGCCTATACCGGGTCCGTGGGCTACGAGCAGTACTTC. Encoded protein: CSAYTGSVGYEQYF. The V call is TRBV20-1, the J call TRBJ2-7, with D hard to call. Germline CDR1 DFQATT, CDR2 SNEGSKA (reference sequence). The V and J ends lost 6 bases and 3 bases respectively, with 18 bases between them. This CDR3 is built from 14 residues.

The chain joins TRBV28 to TRBJ1-2; D may be TRBD1 (5 bases). The CDR3 loop spans 14 amino acids. Germline CDR1 MDHEN, CDR2 SYDVKM. V gave up 3 bases and J gave up 2 bases, with 10 bases separating them. In nucleotides, the CDR3 is TGTGCCAGCAGTTTGCTGGGGGACAACTATGGCTACACCTTC. It encodes CASSLLGDNYGYTF.

This clonotype appeared many times. This chain links TRBV7-9 with TRBJ1-3; 7 bases agree with TRBD1. V shed 7 bases, J shed 2 bases, and the junction held 5 bases outside the gene matches. The CDR3 contains 14 residues. Germline V gene data show CDR1 as SEHNR and CDR2 as FQNEAQ (reference sequence). This chain's CDR3 is CASNDRETGNTIYF. Written as DNA, the CDR3 is TGTGCCAGCAACGACAGGGAAACTGGAAACACCATATATTTT. Using reference TRBV7-9 and TRBJ1-3 for the parts outside the CDR3, the full variable domain is DTGVSQNPRHKITKRGQNVTFRCDPISEHNRLYWYRQTLGQGPEFLTYFQNEAQLEKSRLLSDRFSAERPKGSFSTLEIQRTEQGDSAMYLCASNDRETGNTIYFGEGSWLTVV.